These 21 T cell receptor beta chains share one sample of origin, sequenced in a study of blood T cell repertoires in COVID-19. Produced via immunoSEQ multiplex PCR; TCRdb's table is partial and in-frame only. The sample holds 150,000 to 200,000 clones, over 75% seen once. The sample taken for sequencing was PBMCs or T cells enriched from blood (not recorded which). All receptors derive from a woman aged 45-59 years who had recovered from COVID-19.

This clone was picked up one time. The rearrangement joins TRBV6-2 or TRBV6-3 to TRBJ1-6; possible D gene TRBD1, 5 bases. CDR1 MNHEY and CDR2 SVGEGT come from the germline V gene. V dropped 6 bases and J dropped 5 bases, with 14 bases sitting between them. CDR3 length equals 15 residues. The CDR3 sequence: CASSHGGSHNSPLHF. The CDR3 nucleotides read TGTGCCAGCAGCCACGGGGGGTCTCATAATTCACCCCTCCACTTT.

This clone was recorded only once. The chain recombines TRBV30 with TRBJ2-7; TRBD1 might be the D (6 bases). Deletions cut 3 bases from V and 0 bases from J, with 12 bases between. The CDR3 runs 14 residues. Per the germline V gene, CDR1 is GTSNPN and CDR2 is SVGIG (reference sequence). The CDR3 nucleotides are TGTGCCTGGAGCGAGGGACACCTCTCCTACGAGCAGTACTTC. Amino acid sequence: CAWSEGHLSYEQYF.

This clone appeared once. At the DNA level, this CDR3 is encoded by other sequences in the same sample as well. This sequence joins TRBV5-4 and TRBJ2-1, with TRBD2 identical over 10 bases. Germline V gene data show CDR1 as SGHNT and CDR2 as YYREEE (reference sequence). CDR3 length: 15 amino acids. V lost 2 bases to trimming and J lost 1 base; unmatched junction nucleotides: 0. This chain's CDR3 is CASSFSGGSYNEQFF. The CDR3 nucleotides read TGTGCCAGCAGCTTTAGCGGGGGGTCCTACAATGAGCAGTTCTTC.

The CDR3 DNA follows: TGTGCCACCAGCAGAGTCCAGGCCCCCGGACAGCAATTAAGCTCCTATAATTCACCCCTCCACTTT. This translates into CATSRVQAPGQQLSSYNSPLHF. The chain links TRBV15 to TRBJ1-6, with a tentative D call TRBD1 (6 bases). The V end was cut by 1 base, the J end by 0 bases, with 25 bases between. This CDR3 comprises 22 residues. CDR1 and CDR2 from the germline V gene are LNHNV and YYDKDF (reference sequence).

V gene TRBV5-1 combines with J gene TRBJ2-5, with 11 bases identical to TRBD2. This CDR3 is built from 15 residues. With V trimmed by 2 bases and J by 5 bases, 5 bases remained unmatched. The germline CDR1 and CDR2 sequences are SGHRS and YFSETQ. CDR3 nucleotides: TGCGCCAGCAGCTTAGGCTCTAGCGGGAGGGAGACCCAGTACTTC. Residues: CASSLGSSGRETQYF.

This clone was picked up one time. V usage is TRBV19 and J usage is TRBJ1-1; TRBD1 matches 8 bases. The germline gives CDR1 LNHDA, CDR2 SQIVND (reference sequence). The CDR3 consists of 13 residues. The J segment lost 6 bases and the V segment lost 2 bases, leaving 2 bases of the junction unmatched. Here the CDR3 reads CASSISGGPEAFF. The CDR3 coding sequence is TGTGCCAGTAGTATATCAGGGGGCCCTGAAGCTTTCTTT.

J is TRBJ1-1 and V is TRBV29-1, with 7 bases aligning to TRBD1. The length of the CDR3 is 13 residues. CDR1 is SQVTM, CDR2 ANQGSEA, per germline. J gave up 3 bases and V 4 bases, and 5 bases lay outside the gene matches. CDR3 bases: TGCAGCGTTGGGGACAGTCCGGACACTGAAGCTTTCTTT. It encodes CSVGDSPDTEAFF.

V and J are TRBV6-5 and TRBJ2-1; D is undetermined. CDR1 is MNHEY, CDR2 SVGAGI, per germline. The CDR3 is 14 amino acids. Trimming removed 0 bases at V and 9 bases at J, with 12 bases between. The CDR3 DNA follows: TGTGCCAGCAGTTACTCGGGTGGTTCGGGTGAGCAGTTCTTC. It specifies CASSYSGGSGEQFF.

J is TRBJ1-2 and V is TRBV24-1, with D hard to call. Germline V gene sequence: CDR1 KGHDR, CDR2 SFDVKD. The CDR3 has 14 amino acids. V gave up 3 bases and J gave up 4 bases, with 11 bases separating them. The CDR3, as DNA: TGTGCCACCAGTGATCGAAACGGGTTCTATGGCTACACCTTC. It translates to CATSDRNGFYGYTF.

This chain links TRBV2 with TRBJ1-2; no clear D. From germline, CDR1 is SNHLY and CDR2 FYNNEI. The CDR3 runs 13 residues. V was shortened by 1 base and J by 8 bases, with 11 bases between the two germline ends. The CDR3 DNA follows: TGTGCCAGCAGTGAAGGGAGTCCGGGAGGCTACACCTTC. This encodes CASSEGSPGGYTF.

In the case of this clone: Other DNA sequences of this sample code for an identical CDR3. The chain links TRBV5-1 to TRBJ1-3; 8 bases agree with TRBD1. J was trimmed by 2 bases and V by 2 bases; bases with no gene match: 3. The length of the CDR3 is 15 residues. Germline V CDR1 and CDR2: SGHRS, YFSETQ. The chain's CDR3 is CASSLGQGAGNTIYF. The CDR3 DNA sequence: TGCGCCAGCAGCTTAGGACAGGGCGCTGGAAACACCATATATTTT.

CDR3 sequence (DNA): TGTGCCAGCAGCTCCCTCCGAGTTAGCCGCAATGAGCAGTTCTTC. Its translation: CASSSLRVSRNEQFF. The chain couples TRBV7-8 to TRBJ2-1; D uncertain. Germline CDR1 and CDR2: SGHVS and FQNEAQ. Trimming stripped 4 bases from V and 6 bases from J, with 16 bases between. The CDR3 runs 15 residues.

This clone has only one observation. CDR3 protein: CASSVDQGAIGELFF. CDR3 sequence (DNA): TGTGCCAGCAGCGTCGACCAGGGGGCCATCGGGGAGCTGTTTTTT. This chain links TRBV9 with TRBJ2-2; TRBD1 agrees at 8 bases. The germline gives CDR1 SGDLS, CDR2 YYNGEE. This CDR3 has 15 amino acids. V lost 2 bases, J lost 7 bases, and 7 bases stayed unmatched. The full variable domain, completed using reference TRBV9 and TRBJ2-2, is DSGVTQTPKHLITATGQRVTLRCSPRSGDLSVYWYQQSLDQGLQFLIQYYNGEERAKGNILERFSAQQFPDLHSELNLSSLELGDSALYFCASSVDQGAIGELFFGEGSRLTVL.

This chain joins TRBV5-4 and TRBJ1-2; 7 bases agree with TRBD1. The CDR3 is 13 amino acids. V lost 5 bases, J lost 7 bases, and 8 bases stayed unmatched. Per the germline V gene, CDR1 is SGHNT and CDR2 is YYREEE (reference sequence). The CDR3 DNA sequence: TGTGCCAGCAGGCGAACAGGGGAAGGTGGCTACACCTTC. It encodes CASRRTGEGGYTF. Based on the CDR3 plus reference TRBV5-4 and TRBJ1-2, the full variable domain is ETGVTQSPTHLIKTRGQQVTLRCSSQSGHNTVSWYQQALGQGPQFIFQYYREEENGRGNFPPRFSGLQFPNYSSELNVNALELDDSALYLCASRRTGEGGYTFGSGTRLTVV.

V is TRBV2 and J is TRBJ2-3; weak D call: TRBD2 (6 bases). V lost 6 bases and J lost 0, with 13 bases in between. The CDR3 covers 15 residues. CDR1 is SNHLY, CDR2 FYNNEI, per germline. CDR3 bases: TGTGCCAGCAGCCGGGGAGGCCTCAGCACAGATACGCAGTATTTT. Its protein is CASSRGGLSTDTQYF.

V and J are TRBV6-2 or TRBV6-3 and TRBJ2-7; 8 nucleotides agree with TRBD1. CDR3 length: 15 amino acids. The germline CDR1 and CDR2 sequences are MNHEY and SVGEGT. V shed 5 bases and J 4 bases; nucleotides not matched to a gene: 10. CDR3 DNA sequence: TGTGCCAGCAGTCTACGGACAGGGTTGGTATACGAGCAGTACTTC. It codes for CASSLRTGLVYEQYF.

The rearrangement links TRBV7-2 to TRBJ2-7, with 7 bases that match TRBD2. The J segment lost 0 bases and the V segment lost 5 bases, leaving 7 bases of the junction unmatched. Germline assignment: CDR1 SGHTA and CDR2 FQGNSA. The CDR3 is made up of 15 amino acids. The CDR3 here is CASSAASGPSYEQYF. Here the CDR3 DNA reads TGTGCCAGCAGCGCCGCTAGCGGCCCCTCCTACGAGCAGTACTTC.

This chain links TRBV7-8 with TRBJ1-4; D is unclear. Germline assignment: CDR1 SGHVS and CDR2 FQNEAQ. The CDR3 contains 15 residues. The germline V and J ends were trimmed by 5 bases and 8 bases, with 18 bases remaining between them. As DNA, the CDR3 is TGTGCCAGCAGCGGTTCGGGTTTACGAGGAGAAAAACTGTTTTTT. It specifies CASSGSGLRGEKLFF.

The CDR3 spells CASSFRRLAGETQYF. The CDR3 nucleotides are TGTGCCAGCAGTTTTCGCCGACTAGCGGGGGAGACCCAGTACTTC. This chain joins TRBV27 and TRBJ2-5, with 11 bases fitting TRBD2. The CDR3 has 15 amino acids. The trim removed 3 bases at V and 5 bases at J, leaving 5 bases unmatched. Germline V gene data show CDR1 as MNHEY and CDR2 as SMNVEV (reference sequence).

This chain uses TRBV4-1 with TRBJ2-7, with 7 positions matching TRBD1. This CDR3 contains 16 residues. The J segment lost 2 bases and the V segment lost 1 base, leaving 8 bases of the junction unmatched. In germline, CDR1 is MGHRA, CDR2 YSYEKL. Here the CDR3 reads CASSQAPDRATYEQYF. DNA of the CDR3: TGCGCCAGCAGCCAAGCGCCAGACAGGGCCACCTACGAGCAGTACTTC.

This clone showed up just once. CDR3 amino acids: CASSQRQGSLSYEQYF. The CDR3 DNA is TGTGCCAGCAGCCAACGTCAGGGATCTCTCTCCTACGAGCAGTACTTC. The chain uses TRBV7-9 and TRBJ2-7; possibly TRBD1 for D (5 bases). CDR3 length: 16 amino acids. Trimming took off 5 bases at V and 0 bases at J, with 17 bases between the two ends. Germline V gene data show CDR1 as SEHNR and CDR2 as FQNEAQ (reference sequence).